This T cell receptor beta chain originates from a study of Graves' ophthalmopathy and Graves' hyperthyroidism. Study at large: Being free of ophthalmopathy for 18 months of follow-up defined stable hyperthyroidism.

Study observations and caveats: This model predicted ophthalmopathy progression (sensitivity 70% to 71%, specificity around 72%). Built on 13 signatures, a model told ophthalmopathy apart from stable hyperthyroidism with roughly 88% sensitivity and roughly 80% specificity.

The study amplified TCR beta CDR3 regions using RNA transcripts. First-round RT-PCR employed HTBI primers, with a second-round multiplex PCR after it. Each CDR3 protein gets one entry after TCRdb re-called the multiplex PCR reads with MiXCR. The sample gives over a million distinct CDR3 sequences, about two fifths of which show up once; roughly 10% is in the top ten. This clonotype has only a few counts. Its antigen remains unknown. V was trimmed by 5 bases and J by 1 base, leaving 11 bases between them. In germline, CDR1 is SGHTA, CDR2 FQGNSA. This CDR3 is 14 amino acids long. The V gene is TRBV7-2, the J gene TRBJ1-2; D is undetermined. Source material: peripheral blood or thyroid tissue (not recorded which). The receptor's source is an adult man with Graves' hyperthyroidism. The chain's CDR3 is CASSVRLLNYGYTF. CDR3 in DNA: TGTGCCAGCAGCGTTCGACTACTTAACTATGGCTACACCTTC.